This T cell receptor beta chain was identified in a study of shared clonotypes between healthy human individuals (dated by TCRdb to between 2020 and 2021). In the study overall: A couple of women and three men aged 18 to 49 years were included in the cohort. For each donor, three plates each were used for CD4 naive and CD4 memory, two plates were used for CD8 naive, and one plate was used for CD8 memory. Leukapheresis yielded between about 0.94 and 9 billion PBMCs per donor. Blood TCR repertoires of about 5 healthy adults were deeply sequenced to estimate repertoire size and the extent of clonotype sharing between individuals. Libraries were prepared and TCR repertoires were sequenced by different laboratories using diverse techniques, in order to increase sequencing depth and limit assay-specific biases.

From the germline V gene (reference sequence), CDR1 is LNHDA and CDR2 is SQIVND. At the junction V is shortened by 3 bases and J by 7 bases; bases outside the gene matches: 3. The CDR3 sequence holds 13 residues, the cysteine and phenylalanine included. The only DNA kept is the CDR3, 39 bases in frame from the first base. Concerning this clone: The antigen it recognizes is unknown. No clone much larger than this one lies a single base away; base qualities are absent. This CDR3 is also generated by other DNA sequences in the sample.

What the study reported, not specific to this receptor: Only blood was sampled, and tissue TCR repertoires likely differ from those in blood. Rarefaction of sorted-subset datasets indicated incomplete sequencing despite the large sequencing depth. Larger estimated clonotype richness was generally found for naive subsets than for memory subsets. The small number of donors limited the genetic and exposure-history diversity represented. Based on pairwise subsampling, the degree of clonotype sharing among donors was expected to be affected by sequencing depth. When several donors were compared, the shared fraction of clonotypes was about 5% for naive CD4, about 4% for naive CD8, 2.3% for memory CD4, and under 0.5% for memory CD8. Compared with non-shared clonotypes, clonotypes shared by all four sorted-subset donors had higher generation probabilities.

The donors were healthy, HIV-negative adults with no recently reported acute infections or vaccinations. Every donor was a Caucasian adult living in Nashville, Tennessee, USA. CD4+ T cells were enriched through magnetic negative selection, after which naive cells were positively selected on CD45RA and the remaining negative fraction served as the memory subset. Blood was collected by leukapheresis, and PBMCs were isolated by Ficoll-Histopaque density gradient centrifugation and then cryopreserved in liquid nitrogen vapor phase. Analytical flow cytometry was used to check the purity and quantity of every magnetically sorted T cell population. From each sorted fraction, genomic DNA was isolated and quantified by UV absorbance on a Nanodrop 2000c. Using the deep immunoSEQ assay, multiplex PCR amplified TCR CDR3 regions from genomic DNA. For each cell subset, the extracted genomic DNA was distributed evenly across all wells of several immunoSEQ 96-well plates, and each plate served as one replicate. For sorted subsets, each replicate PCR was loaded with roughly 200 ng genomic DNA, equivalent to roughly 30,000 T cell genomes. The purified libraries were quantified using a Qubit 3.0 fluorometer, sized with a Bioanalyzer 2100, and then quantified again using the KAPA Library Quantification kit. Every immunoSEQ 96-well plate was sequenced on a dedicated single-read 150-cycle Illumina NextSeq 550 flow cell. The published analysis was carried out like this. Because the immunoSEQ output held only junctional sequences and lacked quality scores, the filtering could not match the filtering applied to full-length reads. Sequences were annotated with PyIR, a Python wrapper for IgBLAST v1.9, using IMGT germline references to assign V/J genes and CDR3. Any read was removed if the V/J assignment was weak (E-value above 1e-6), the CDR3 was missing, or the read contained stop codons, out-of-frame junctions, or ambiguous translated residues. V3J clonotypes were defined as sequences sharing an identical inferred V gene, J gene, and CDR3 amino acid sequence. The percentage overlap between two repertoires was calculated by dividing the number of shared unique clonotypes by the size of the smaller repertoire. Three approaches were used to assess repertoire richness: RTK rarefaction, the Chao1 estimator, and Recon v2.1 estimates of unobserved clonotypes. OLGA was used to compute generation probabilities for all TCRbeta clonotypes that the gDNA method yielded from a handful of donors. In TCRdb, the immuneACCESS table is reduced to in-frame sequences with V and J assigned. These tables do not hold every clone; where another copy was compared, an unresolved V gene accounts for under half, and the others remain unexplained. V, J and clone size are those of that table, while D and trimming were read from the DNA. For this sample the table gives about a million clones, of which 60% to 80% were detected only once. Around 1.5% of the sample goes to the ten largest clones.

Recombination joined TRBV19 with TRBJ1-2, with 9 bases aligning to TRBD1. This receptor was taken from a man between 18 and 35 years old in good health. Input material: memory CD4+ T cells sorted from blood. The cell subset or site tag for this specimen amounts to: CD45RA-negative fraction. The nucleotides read TGTGCCAGTAGTATTGGGACAGGGTTTGGCTACACCTTC. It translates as CASSIGTGFGYTF.